These T cell receptor beta chains were read from a single sample in a study of T cells after yellow fever vaccination. A single record per CDR3 protein comes from TCRdb applying MiXCR to the 5' RACE reads. The sample has approximately 550,000 distinct CDR3 sequences; about 14% are singletons. The sequences come from PBMCs, collected on the day of the yellow fever booster vaccination. These receptors were collected from a man aged 30 to 39 who received the YFV17D yellow fever vaccine. Both conserved end residues are trimmed from each CDR3.

v_call: TRBV9
cdr3_aa: ASSVDQETQY

v_call: TRBV7-9
cdr3_aa: ASSRDHPAGELF

v_call: TRBV12-3/TRBV12-4
cdr3_aa: ASSLAGAADTQY

v_call: TRBV9
cdr3_aa: ASSVAGAPDTQY

v_call: TRBV29-1
cdr3_aa: SVDKDKAHGYT

v_call: TRBV30
cdr3_aa: AWKWGSEQY

v_call: TRBV20-1
cdr3_aa: SLDTDGYT

v_call: TRBV24-1
cdr3_aa: ATSDLPPANDVYDRRLLGGYT

v_call: TRBV5-1
cdr3_aa: ASSSDRAETQY

v_call: TRBV10-3
cdr3_aa: AISEPWELF

v_call: TRBV6-1
cdr3_aa: ASSRVGLGNYEQY

v_call: TRBV7-6
cdr3_aa: ASSLYGADVTIDTQY

v_call: TRBV20-1
cdr3_aa: SAKGAGGPDTQY

v_call: TRBV18
cdr3_aa: ASSPSLLYSTDTQY

v_call: TRBV28
cdr3_aa: ASSYRQGLF

v_call: TRBV27
cdr3_aa: ASSWGSSGSYEQY

v_call: TRBV20-1
cdr3_aa: SAPARFDAGVDTQY

v_call: TRBV28
cdr3_aa: ASSLSGDRDSYEQY

v_call: TRBV24-1
cdr3_aa: ATSDRREVDTQY

v_call: TRBV2
cdr3_aa: ASRRDSGSHTGEQF

v_call: TRBV12-3/TRBV12-4
cdr3_aa: ASSFVGPNEQF

v_call: TRBV9
cdr3_aa: ASSVAGRADQPQH

v_call: TRBV24-1
cdr3_aa: ASSDWATETQY

v_call: TRBV2
cdr3_aa: ASLGDMREQY

v_call: TRBV24-1
cdr3_aa: ATSDLETDTQY

v_call: TRBV10-3
cdr3_aa: AISDGASGAKNIQY

v_call: TRBV5-1
cdr3_aa: ASRAQELTGELF

v_call: TRBV30
cdr3_aa: AGDRGNIAGELF

v_call: TRBV6-1
cdr3_aa: ASSPYKPNTGELF

v_call: TRBV4-2
cdr3_aa: ASSHVTVNIQY

v_call: TRBV27
cdr3_aa: ASSPNQGAGETQY

v_call: TRBV29-1
cdr3_aa: SVRGQHTDTQY

v_call: TRBV12-3/TRBV12-4
cdr3_aa: ASTPPGTGGGYT

v_call: TRBV11-2
cdr3_aa: ATQRTGHEQY

v_call: TRBV11-2
cdr3_aa: ASNRQGRPEDTQY